This TCR beta chain was captured by sequencing in a study of blood T cell repertoires in COVID-19. Measured with immunoSEQ multiplex PCR; TCRdb has only the in-frame clones, and not every one. The data contain roughly 260,000 clones, roughly 84% of them seen just once; the ten biggest clones take up roughly 3%. J was trimmed by 3 bases and V by 3 bases; bases with no gene match: 2. This CDR3 is 13 amino acids long. The germline gives CDR1 DFQATT, CDR2 SNEGSKA (reference sequence). This clone has only one observation. The sample was peripheral blood. This chain links TRBV20-1 with TRBJ2-1; 7 nucleotides align to TRBD2. This TCR was recovered from a woman under 30 with acute or convalescent COVID-19. The CDR3 spells CSASGGDYNEQFF. CDR3 DNA: TGCAGTGCTAGTGGGGGGGACTACAATGAGCAGTTCTTC.